This T cell receptor (beta chain) originates from a study of T-cell memory formation after mild COVID-19 (TCRdb year 2021). Concerning the study at large: TCR sequence clusters from the two donors were found to be largely donor specific. Two young, previously healthy adult volunteers made up the cohort, one male and one female. Longitudinal TCRalpha and TCRbeta repertoire sequencing tracked T-cell clones expanding and contracting after mild COVID-19 in two donors. The paper as a whole reports these results and caveats: The detection of some responding clones in pre-infection memory suggests that pre-existing cross-reactive memory T cells joined the SARS-CoV-2 response. From day 15 to 85, contracting clones showed balanced CD4/CD8 phenotypes, whereas a second wave of clones that expanded from day 15 to 37 leaned towards CD4+. Contracting CD4+ clones appeared mostly in the CM and EM memory subsets, whereas CD8+ clones were enriched in EMRA. SARS-CoV-2 specificity was not confirmed for the second-wave clones peaking on day 37. The study covered only two mild cases, and larger cohorts including severe cases with pre-infection samples were considered necessary.

Ficoll-Paque density gradient centrifugation was the method used to isolate PBMCs. A distance of 16 bases separates the germline ends of V and J, which lose 4 bases and 0 bases respectively. Taken from cysteine to phenylalanine, the CDR3 has 18 residues. Only the CDR3 region is kept as DNA, spanning 54 bases read in frame from base 1. CDR1 and CDR2 were assigned from the germline V gene (reference sequence) as MNHEY and SMNVEV. Sequencing was performed on an Illumina NovaSeq 6000. cDNA libraries for TCRalpha and TCRbeta were prepared by 5'RACE using constant-segment primers, with sample barcodes and unique molecular identifiers added. Trizol reagent was used to extract RNA from every sample. The libraries were amplified in two PCR steps, and the second step added a second sample barcode and Illumina TruSeq adapters. Sequencing of the libraries was done on an Illumina NovaSeq, producing 2 x 150 bp paired-end reads. The study's own analysis went as follows. The reads were demultiplexed and collapsed into UMI-guided consensus sequences using migec v1.2.7. With mixcr v2.1.11, UMI consensuses were aligned to TRA and TRB V and J templates and assembled into clonotypes. Expanded or contracted clonotypes were those called significant by both edgeR and NoisET, with noise models trained on biological replicates. edgeR calls used a false discovery rate-adjusted p below 0.01 and a log2 fold-change threshold of 1. PCA with hierarchical clustering of max-normalized trajectories of the 1000 most abundant clonotypes was used as exploratory dynamics analysis. Separately sequenced CD4+ and CD8+ repertoires were used to assign a CD4 or CD8 phenotype to each responding clone. TCRdb redid the processing of the public reads, applying fastp at Q25 and MiXCR, and retained in-frame beta chains. Rows with one shared CDR3 protein collapse into an entry with the most common genes and DNA. V and J calls and clone size were set by TCRdb, not the authors. For this sample the table gives about 340,000 distinct CDR3 sequences, of which around 21% were detected only once. The ten most abundant clones make up around 13% of the sample.

In the case of this clonotype: Its antigen target is currently unknown. Base-call qualities are not available, and no considerably larger clone is one nucleotide away.

The chain uses TRBV27 and TRBJ1-6; a tentative D call is TRBD1 (5 bases match). Sequences were obtained from PBMCs or a T cell subset sorted from them (not recorded which). This clonotype was obtained from an adult woman who had mild COVID-19 (a few samples of this study predate the infection). The sample titles of this study are shuffled in the database, so cell type and time point are left out; the donor was told from shared clones. The CDR3 is CASSSGAYTSSYNSPLHF. The sequence in DNA is TGTGCCAGCAGTTCCGGGGCCTACACGAGCTCCTATAATTCACCCCTCCACTTT.